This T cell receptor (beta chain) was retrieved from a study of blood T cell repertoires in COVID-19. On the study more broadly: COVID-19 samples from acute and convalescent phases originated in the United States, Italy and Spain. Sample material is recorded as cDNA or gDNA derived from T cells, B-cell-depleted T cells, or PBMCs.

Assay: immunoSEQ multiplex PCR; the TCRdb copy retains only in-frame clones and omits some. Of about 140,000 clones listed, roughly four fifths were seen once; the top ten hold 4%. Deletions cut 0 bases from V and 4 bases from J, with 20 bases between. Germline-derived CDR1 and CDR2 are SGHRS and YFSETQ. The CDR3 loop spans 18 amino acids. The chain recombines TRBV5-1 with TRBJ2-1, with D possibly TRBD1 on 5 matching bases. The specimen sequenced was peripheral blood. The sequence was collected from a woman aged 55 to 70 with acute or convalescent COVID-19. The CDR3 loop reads CASSLGREGRQGYNEQFF. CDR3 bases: TGCGCCAGCAGCTTGGGAAGGGAAGGCAGGCAGGGATACAATGAGCAGTTCTTC.